This record concerns one T cell receptor (beta chain) sequence. A junction boundary mismatches the germline segment, possibly from a read error. Researchers used two-round multiplex PCR to amplify TCR beta CDR3 starting from genomic DNA. Gene-specific TRBV and TRBJ primers were used in PCR round one. TCRdb processed the multiplex PCR reads anew with MiXCR; each CDR3 protein has one entry. The table has roughly 12,000 distinct CDR3 sequences, 35% seen once; the top ten hold roughly 50%. These data come from a study of prognosis after radiotherapy for stage I lung cancer. Study-level background: Oligometastatic NSCLC after surgical resection of the primary tumor was present in roughly 5 patients, while newly diagnosed primary stage I lung tumors were present in 11 to 15. Among the patients, about 7 had squamous cell carcinoma and eleven to twelve had adenocarcinoma. Medical inoperability applied to all of the non-small cell lung cancer patients.

Sequencing used PBMCs, obtained before or after stereotactic body radiation therapy (not recorded which). The receptor's source is a donor over 45 with non-small cell lung cancer.

Written as DNA, the CDR3 is TGTGCCAGCAGCACGTATAGAGGGACTGGAGACAATGAGCAGTTATTC. This gives the protein CASSTYRGTGDNEQLF. The chain employs TRBV6-1 and TRBJ2-1; TRBD2 is a possible D gene (6 bases). Germline V gives CDR1 MNHNS, CDR2 SASEGT. The CDR3 has 16 residues.